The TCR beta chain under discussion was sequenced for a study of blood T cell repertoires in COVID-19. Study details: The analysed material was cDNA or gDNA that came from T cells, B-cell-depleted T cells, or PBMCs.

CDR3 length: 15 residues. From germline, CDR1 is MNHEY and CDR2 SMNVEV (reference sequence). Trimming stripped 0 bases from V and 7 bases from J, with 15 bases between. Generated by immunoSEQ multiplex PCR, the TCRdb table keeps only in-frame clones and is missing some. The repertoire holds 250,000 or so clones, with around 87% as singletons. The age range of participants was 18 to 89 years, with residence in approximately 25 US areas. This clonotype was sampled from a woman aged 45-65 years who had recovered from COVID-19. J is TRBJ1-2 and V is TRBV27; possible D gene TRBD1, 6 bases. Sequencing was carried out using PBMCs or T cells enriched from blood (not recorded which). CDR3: CASSLSWEGEGGYTF. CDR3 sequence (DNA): TGTGCCAGCAGTTTATCGTGGGAGGGGGAGGGTGGCTACACCTTC.